The 25 T cell receptor beta chains below come from one sample, sequenced in a study of CD8+ T cells in alopecia areata. The sample's treatment: oral pan-JAK inhibitor, 5-10 mg twice daily. RNA extraction and reverse transcription yielded cDNA as sequencing template. Produced via immunoSEQ multiplex PCR; TCRdb's table is partial and in-frame only. The sample lists 150,000 to 250,000 clones, roughly 64% occurring once. Sequencing used CD4+ T cells sorted from blood, obtained at week 24, from a patient treated with tofacitinib. The receptors were sampled from a human donor with alopecia areata.

This clone was seen more than once but under ten times. V and J are TRBV10-3 and TRBJ1-3; unclear D gene. The CDR3 length is 12 residues. Per the germline V gene, CDR1 is ENHRY and CDR2 is SYGVKD. Trimming removed 1 base at V and 3 bases at J, with 1 base between. The CDR3 coding sequence is TGTGCCATCAGTGAGTTTGGAAACACCATATATTTT. Its translation: CAISEFGNTIYF.

This clone was found a few times. The genes are TRBV5-1 and TRBJ2-1; D is tentatively TRBD1 or TRBD2 (5 bases each). CDR1 and CDR2 from the germline V gene are SGHRS and YFSETQ. The length of the CDR3 is 16 residues. The V end lost 1 base, the J end lost 0 bases, and 11 bases lay between the germline ends. This chain's CDR3 is CASSLIWGSSYNEQFF. The CDR3 DNA reads as TGCGCCAGCAGCTTGATTTGGGGGTCCTCCTACAATGAGCAGTTCTTC.

This chain uses TRBV25-1 with TRBJ2-7; 7 nucleotides align to TRBD1. The length of the CDR3 is 16 residues. V was clipped by 4 bases and J by 4 bases; unmatched bases: 13. Germline V lookup: CDR1 MGHDK, CDR2 SYGVNS. Written as DNA, the CDR3 is TGTGCCAGCAGTGGTCACCCGGGACAGAGGAAGTACGAGCAGTACTTC. Protein: CASSGHPGQRKYEQYF.

The chain combines TRBV29-1 with TRBJ2-1; unclear D gene. The CDR3 spans 11 residues. Germline V lookup: CDR1 SQVTM, CDR2 ANQGSEA. The V gene lost 6 bases and the J gene lost 4 bases, with 7 bases spanning the gap. Written as DNA, the CDR3 is TGCAGCGTGAAGCGTTACAATGAGCAGTTCTTC. This translates into CSVKRYNEQFF.

The rearrangement uses TRBV7-3 and TRBJ2-1; 9 positions agree with TRBD1. Germline CDR1 is SGHTA and CDR2 is FQGTGA. Unmatched junction bases numbered 9, after V lost 5 bases and J lost 4 bases. The CDR3 loop spans 16 amino acids. This chain's CDR3 is CASSPTGTGNYNEQFF. Here the CDR3 DNA reads TGTGCCAGCAGCCCTACCGGGACAGGGAATTACAATGAGCAGTTCTTC.

This clone was picked up a small number of times. V usage is TRBV5-6 and J usage is TRBJ2-5; 8 bases fit TRBD2. Germline V gene sequence: CDR1 SGHDT, CDR2 YYEEEE. The CDR3 runs to 15 residues. Unmatched junction bases numbered 4, after V lost 3 bases and J lost 0 bases. CDR3 DNA sequence: TGTGCCAGCAGCTGGGGACTAGATAACCAAGAGACCCAGTACTTC. Amino acid sequence: CASSWGLDNQETQYF. The complete variable domain, with remaining parts taken from reference TRBV5-6 and TRBJ2-5, reads DAGVTQSPTHLIKTRGQQVTLRCSPKSGHDTVSWYQQALGQGPQFIFQYYEEEERQRGNFPDRFSGHQFPNYSSELNVNALLLGDSALYLCASSWGLDNQETQYFGPGTRLLVL.

The chain is built from TRBV30 and TRBJ2-1; D possibly corresponds to TRBD2 (6 bases). CDR3 length equals 12 residues. Germline CDR1 GTSNPN, CDR2 SVGIG (reference sequence). V was pared by 7 bases and J by 4 bases, with 11 bases between. CDR3 loop: CALTGGYNEQFF. CDR3 bases: TGTGCCTTGACCGGGGGATACAATGAGCAGTTCTTC.

The chain has TRBV30 and TRBJ2-7, with TRBD2 as a possible D gene (6 bases). The CDR3 contains 16 residues. Germline CDR1 is GTSNPN and CDR2 is SVGIG (reference sequence). V lost 5 bases, J lost 6 bases, and 26 bases lay in between. The CDR3 nucleotides read TGTGCCTGGGTGCCCCGGGGGTATGGAGGGCCGGTCGAGCAGTACTTC. It encodes CAWVPRGYGGPVEQYF.

This clone was recorded at least ten times. The chain has TRBV7-9 and TRBJ2-7; 11 positions agree with TRBD1. V was clipped by 3 bases and J by 6 bases; unmatched bases: 7. Per the germline V gene, CDR1 is SEHNR and CDR2 is FQNEAQ (reference sequence). The CDR3 runs to 15 residues. DNA for the CDR3: TGTGCCAGCAGCTTGAGTACCGGGACAGGGGGCGAGCAGTACTTC. Its translation is CASSLSTGTGGEQYF.

In its sample, this clone was seen a few times. The rearrangement links TRBV9 to TRBJ1-6, with TRBD1 identical over 7 bases. The V gene's germline CDR1 is SGDLS and CDR2 YYNGEE. The length of the CDR3 is 13 residues. The junction had 4 bases not matched to a gene; V was cut back by 4 bases and J by 9 bases. CDR3 sequence reads: CASSQGGTSPLHF. The CDR3 coding sequence is TGTGCCAGCAGCCAGGGGGGAACTTCACCCCTCCACTTT.

This clone was observed a few times. J is TRBJ2-4 and V is TRBV29-1; no reliable D call. V dropped 4 bases and J dropped 3 bases, with 10 bases sitting between them. The CDR3 runs to 13 residues. Germline V gene sequence: CDR1 SQVTM, CDR2 ANQGSEA. This CDR3 is CSVGRLDKNIQYF. The CDR3, as DNA: TGCAGCGTTGGACGGTTGGACAAAAACATTCAGTACTTC.

CDR3 protein: CASAPISNTGELFF. CDR3 nucleotides: TGCGCCAGCGCCCCAATATCGAACACCGGGGAGCTGTTTTTT. The J gene is TRBJ2-2, the V gene TRBV5-1, with D unresolved. The CDR3 consists of 14 residues. Trimming pared 7 bases from V and 0 bases from J, leaving 10 bases between. From germline, CDR1 is SGHRS and CDR2 YFSETQ.

The chain is built from TRBV4-3 and TRBJ2-1; TRBD1 is a possible D gene (6 bases). CDR1 LGHNA and CDR2 YSLEER come from the germline V gene. Trimming stripped 5 bases from V and 3 bases from J, with 14 bases between. The CDR3 totals 15 residues. The CDR3 loop is CASSDKTQGYNEQFF. In DNA, the CDR3 is TGCGCCAGCAGCGACAAAACACAGGGCTACAATGAGCAGTTCTTC.

Comments on this clone: Additional DNA sequences in this sample encode the identical CDR3. The J gene is TRBJ2-7, the V gene TRBV27; D possibly corresponds to TRBD1 (6 bases). The CDR3 is 14 residues long. The germline V and J ends were trimmed by 2 bases and 3 bases, with 11 bases remaining between them. The germline V gene encodes CDR1 MNHEY and CDR2 SMNVEV (reference sequence). CDR3 nucleotides: TGTGCCAGCAGTTTAGAGGGCAGGGGCTACGAGCAGTACTTC. Translating gives CASSLEGRGYEQYF.

This chain connects TRBV30 to TRBJ1-5; no firm D call. The V and J ends lost 1 base and 6 bases respectively, with 7 bases between them. CDR3 length equals 12 residues. Germline lookup yields CDR1 GTSNPN and CDR2 SVGIG (reference sequence). The CDR3 loop is CAWSEKAQPQHF. DNA for the CDR3: TGTGCCTGGAGTGAAAAAGCTCAGCCCCAGCATTTT.

J is TRBJ1-5 and V is TRBV7-8, with D unresolved. V lost 0 bases, J lost 2 bases, and 8 bases lay in between. The CDR3 covers 15 residues. CDR1 is SGHVS, CDR2 FQNEAQ, per germline. DNA of the CDR3: TGTGCCAGCAGCTTAGCTCAAAGGGGCAATCAGCCCCAGCATTTT. Protein sequence: CASSLAQRGNQPQHF.

This clone was seen more than once but under ten times. The chain employs TRBV11-2 and TRBJ1-1; D unresolved. CDR1 is SGHAT, CDR2 FQNNGV, per germline. Trimming removed 5 bases from V and 3 bases from J, with 10 bases in between. The CDR3 covers 13 residues. This CDR3 reads CASSRREDTEAFF. For the CDR3, the DNA is TGTGCCAGCAGCCGCCGGGAGGACACTGAAGCTTTCTTT. Full variable domain (missing parts from reference TRBV11-2 and TRBJ1-1): EAGVAQSPRYKIIEKRQSVAFWCNPISGHATLYWYQQILGQGPKLLIQFQNNGVVDDSQLPKDRFSAERLKGVDSTLKIQPAKLEDSAVYLCASSRREDTEAFFGQGTRLTVV.

This chain joins TRBV7-9 and TRBJ2-7; D perhaps matches TRBD2 (5 bases). CDR1 and CDR2 from the germline V gene are SEHNR and FQNEAQ (reference sequence). V was pared by 2 bases and J by 5 bases, with 13 bases between. This CDR3 spans 14 amino acids. CDR3 residues: CASSLSLSTNEQYF. The CDR3 nucleotides read TGTGCCAGCAGCTTATCCCTCTCGACTAACGAGCAGTACTTC.

The chain links TRBV6-6 to TRBJ2-5; D unclear. This CDR3 region has 11 residues. Per germline, CDR1 MNHNY and CDR2 SVGAGI (reference sequence). V was pared by 4 bases and J by 5 bases, with 5 bases between. The CDR3 loop reads CASSFKETQYF. CDR3 nucleotides: TGTGCCAGCAGTTTTAAGGAGACCCAGTACTTC.

This sequence joins TRBV28 and TRBJ1-1; no definite D call. Looked up from germline, CDR1 is MDHEN and CDR2 is SYDVKM. This CDR3 region has 13 residues. V dropped 5 bases and J dropped 0 bases, with 7 bases sitting between them. CDR3 region: CASSTPMNTEAFF. CDR3 bases: TGTGCCAGCAGTACACCCATGAACACTGAAGCTTTCTTT.

V and J are TRBV30 and TRBJ2-1; the match to TRBD2 covers 8 bases. Germline V gene data show CDR1 as GTSNPN and CDR2 as SVGIG (reference sequence). V shed 4 bases and J 6 bases; nucleotides not matched to a gene: 14. The CDR3 is 16 residues long. This CDR3 reads CAWNDFSGSRGNEQFF. The CDR3 nucleotides are TGTGCCTGGAACGACTTCAGCGGGAGCAGGGGCAATGAGCAGTTCTTC.

The chain recombines TRBV30 with TRBJ2-7; 7 bases line up with TRBD1. V trimming: 8 bases; J trimming: 5 bases; junction bases outside the gene matches: 6. From germline, CDR1 is GTSNPN and CDR2 SVGIG (reference sequence). The CDR3 runs 11 residues. CDR3 sequence reads: CAGKGAHEQYF. The CDR3 region has the DNA TGTGCCGGGAAGGGGGCTCACGAGCAGTACTTC.

V is TRBV4-2 and J is TRBJ1-4, with a weak D call TRBD1 (6 bases). The V end lost 1 base, the J end lost 12 bases, and 12 bases lay between the germline ends. Germline values: CDR1 LGHNA, CDR2 YNFKEQ. This CDR3 has 13 amino acids. The CDR3 DNA reads TGTGCCAGCAGCCAAGTGACAGGCGGAGAACTGTTTTTT. Its protein product is CASSQVTGGELFF.

V and J are TRBV7-2 and TRBJ1-1; D not certain. Trimming stripped 2 bases from V and 11 bases from J, with 12 bases between. The CDR3 consists of 12 residues. Germline CDR1 reads SGHTA; CDR2 reads FQGNSA. CDR3: CASSLSGRAAFF. Here the CDR3 DNA reads TGTGCCAGCAGCTTAAGTGGGCGCGCGGCTTTCTTT.

The CDR3 DNA sequence: TGTGCCACCACGAGTGGGGGGGAATCAGATACGCAGTATTTT. As protein: CATTSGGESDTQYF. This chain uses TRBV15 with TRBJ2-3, with TRBD2 matching over 7 bases. Looked up from germline, CDR1 is LNHNV and CDR2 is YYDKDF (reference sequence). Trimming at V came to 7 bases and at J to 4 bases, leaving 8 bases not matched to a gene. The CDR3 runs to 14 residues.